These 22 T cell receptor beta chains were sequenced from one sample in a study of early stage breast cancer tumors (dated by TCRdb to about 2017). Library preparation employed the immunoSEQ multiplex PCR assay. As stored in TCRdb, this immuneACCESS dataset retains in-frame rearrangements with V and J assigned. A fraction of the clones does not appear; measured against another copy, unresolved V genes explain less than half of the discrepancy, and the remainder lacks a known reason. Present in this sample are approximately 52,000 clones, 83% of which were seen just once. The ten largest clones represent about 1.4% of the sample. The sample was blood. Every receptor here comes from a person aged 45-60 years with breast cancer.

This rearrangement joins TRBV21-1 to TRBJ2-7; the table's D gene call, TRBD2, was not cross checked with the DNA. TRBV21-1 is flagged as a pseudogene. The CDR3 loop spans 16 amino acids. CDR3 coding DNA: TGTGCCAGCAGCTCGTTCGTGACTCTGAGCTCCTACGAGCAGTACTTC. Its protein is CASSSFVTLSSYEQYF.

The chain has TRBV15 and TRBJ2-5, with 10 bases fitting TRBD2. Trimming cost V 4 bases and J 1 base; bases outside gene matches: 3. Germline CDR1 is LNHNV and CDR2 is YYDKDF (reference sequence). The CDR3 has 15 residues. CDR3 amino acids: CATSKLAGIQETQYF. Here the CDR3 DNA reads TGTGCCACCAGCAAACTAGCGGGGATCCAAGAGACCCAGTACTTC.

The CDR3 DNA sequence: TGTGCCAGCAGCTTAGAACAGGGCTCAGATACGCAGTATTTT. This gives the protein CASSLEQGSDTQYF. The chain carries TRBV7-9 and TRBJ2-3, with a possible D match to TRBD1 (6 bases). Between the trimmed V and J ends, which lost 1 base and 4 bases, there was a span of 9 bases. The CDR3 contains 14 residues. Germline V gene data show CDR1 as SEHNR and CDR2 as FQNEAQ (reference sequence).

This chain links TRBV7-2 with TRBJ2-3; 10 nucleotides agree with TRBD1. J was trimmed by 4 bases and V by 5 bases; bases with no gene match: 9. This CDR3 is 16 amino acids long. Germline-derived CDR1 and CDR2 are SGHTA and FQGNSA. This CDR3 reads CASSHKGTGDPDTQYF. For the CDR3, the DNA is TGTGCCAGCAGCCATAAGGGGACAGGGGACCCAGATACGCAGTATTTT.

V is TRBV21-1 and J is TRBJ1-3; the listed D gene, TRBD1, was not tested against the DNA. TRBV21-1 is shown as a pseudogene. The CDR3 runs 15 residues. The CDR3 loop reads CASTPGQEARNTIYF. The DNA for the CDR3 is TGTGCCAGCACCCCGGGACAGGAAGCTAGAAACACCATATATTTT.

V and J are TRBV4-3 and TRBJ2-3; the match to TRBD2 covers 9 bases. This CDR3 spans 21 amino acids. Trimming cost V 0 bases and J 4 bases; bases outside gene matches: 20. The germline gives CDR1 LGHNA, CDR2 YSLEER. CDR3 DNA: TGCGCCAGCAGCCAAGATCAGGCGGGGGGGAGAAGATCCCCGGGAGCAGATACGCAGTATTTT. It codes for CASSQDQAGGRRSPGADTQYF.

The chain employs TRBV28 and TRBJ2-7; a possible D gene is TRBD1 (6 bases). The ends were cut back, 3 bases at V and 2 bases at J, with 11 bases in the middle. The germline gives CDR1 MDHEN, CDR2 SYDVKM. This CDR3 is 14 amino acids long. The CDR3 loop is CASSFSTGPYEQYF. CDR3 DNA: TGTGCCAGCAGTTTTTCGACAGGCCCCTACGAGCAGTACTTC.

The genes are TRBV14 and TRBJ2-7; the D gene is possibly TRBD2 (5 bases). V was pared by 3 bases and J by 7 bases, with 19 bases between. The V gene's germline CDR1 is SGHDN and CDR2 FVKESK. This CDR3 has 15 amino acids. In DNA, the CDR3 is TGTGCCAGCAGCCAGAGATTGGAGAGACGAGGGGAGCAGTACTTC. Encoded protein: CASSQRLERRGEQYF.

CDR3 DNA sequence: TGCGCCAGCAGCTTGGGGGACAGGGCGGCCACTGAAGCTTTCTTT. It translates to CASSLGDRAATEAFF. The chain recombines TRBV5-1 with TRBJ1-1; 9 nucleotides agree with TRBD1. J was trimmed by 4 bases and V by 0 bases; bases with no gene match: 4. The CDR3 has 15 residues. Germline lookup yields CDR1 SGHRS and CDR2 YFSETQ. Together with reference TRBV5-1 and TRBJ1-1, the CDR3 gives the full variable domain: KAGVTQTPRYLIKTRGQQVTLSCSPISGHRSVSWYQQTPGQGLQFLFEYFSETQRNKGNFPGRFSGRQFSNSRSEMNVSTLELGDSALYLCASSLGDRAATEAFFGQGTRLTVV.

This rearrangement joins TRBV14 to TRBJ2-7, with D hard to call. Germline lookup yields CDR1 SGHDN and CDR2 FVKESK. The CDR3 length is 14 residues. Trimming cost V 4 bases and J 0 bases, with 10 bases left between them. CDR3 residues: CASSPSRFSYEQYF. The CDR3 region has the DNA TGTGCCAGCAGCCCCTCTCGGTTCTCCTACGAGCAGTACTTC.

The chain joins TRBV29-1 to TRBJ2-7; 7 bases are shared with TRBD2. CDR3 length: 19 residues. V lost 0 bases and J lost 1; bases outside the gene matches: 18. CDR1 is SQVTM and CDR2 is ANQGSEA in the germline V gene. The CDR3 sequence: CSVEERGVGGGVGSYEQYF. Here the CDR3 DNA reads TGCAGCGTTGAAGAAAGGGGCGTGGGTGGGGGGGTAGGGTCCTACGAGCAGTACTTC.

The sample holds a few counts of this clone. V gene TRBV7-2 combines with J gene TRBJ1-2, with D unresolved. CDR1 and CDR2 (germline): SGHTA, FQGNSA. The germline V and J ends were trimmed by 5 bases and 11 bases, with 12 bases remaining between them. CDR3 length: 11 amino acids. CDR3 nucleotides: TGTGCCAGCAGCGACGGACTGAGGTACACCTTC. It translates to CASSDGLRYTF.

The chain recombines TRBV28 with TRBJ2-3; maybe TRBD2 (6 bases). From germline, CDR1 is MDHEN and CDR2 SYDVKM. The CDR3 spans 15 residues. The V and J ends lost 5 bases and 1 base respectively, with 13 bases between them. The CDR3 nucleotides are TGTGCCAGCAGTCTACCTAGCGTGCGCACAGATACGCAGTATTTT. It yields the protein CASSLPSVRTDTQYF.

The chain recombines TRBV6-5 with TRBJ2-7, with a weak D call TRBD1 (5 bases). Germline loops: CDR1 MNHEY, CDR2 SVGAGI. V was trimmed by 0 bases and J by 9 bases, leaving 15 bases between them. The CDR3 is 14 amino acids. The CDR3 loop is CASSYSSRASRQYF. In DNA form, the CDR3 reads TGTGCCAGCAGTTACTCGAGCAGGGCGTCAAGGCAGTACTTC.

This chain uses TRBV4-3 with TRBJ1-4, with D perhaps matching TRBD1 (5 bases). CDR3 length: 15 residues. The V gene's germline CDR1 is LGHNA and CDR2 YSLEER. V gave up 4 bases and J gave up 5 bases, with 14 bases separating them. The CDR3 is CASSRDGTTNEKLFF. CDR3 in DNA: TGCGCCAGCAGCCGAGATGGGACCACAAATGAAAAACTGTTTTTT.

The rearrangement links TRBV28 to TRBJ1-2; TRBD1 agrees at 12 bases. J gave up 7 bases and V 0 bases, and 3 bases lay outside the gene matches. The CDR3 totals 15 residues. CDR1 MDHEN and CDR2 SYDVKM come from the germline V gene. The DNA for the CDR3 is TGTGCCAGCAGTTTATGGGGACAGGGGGCGAGTGGCTACACCTTC. Protein sequence: CASSLWGQGASGYTF.

The V call is TRBV6-1, the J call TRBJ2-1, with 7 positions matching TRBD1. There are 15 residues in the CDR3. Germline-derived CDR1 and CDR2 are MNHNS and SASEGT. Losses at the gene ends were 2 bases for V and 4 bases for J; bases not matched to a gene: 5. CDR3 amino acids: CASSEQTGFYNEQFF. The CDR3 DNA reads as TGTGCCAGCAGTGAACAGACAGGGTTTTACAATGAGCAGTTCTTC.

The chain recombines TRBV5-6 with TRBJ2-3; the D call may be TRBD1 or TRBD2 (6 bases each). The CDR3 is 16 amino acids. Trimming stripped 1 base from V and 1 base from J, with 13 bases between. The V gene's germline CDR1 is SGHDT and CDR2 YYEEEE. The CDR3 here is CASSLRFGGRTDTQYF. CDR3 DNA: TGTGCCAGCAGCTTGAGATTCGGGGGCCGCACAGATACGCAGTATTTT.

This clone turned up a few times. The chain uses TRBV7-6 and TRBJ1-2, with 9 bases identical to TRBD1. Germline V gene sequence: CDR1 SGHVS, CDR2 FNYEAQ. V was pared by 0 bases and J by 5 bases, with 16 bases of the junction left unmatched. The CDR3 loop spans 19 amino acids. The CDR3 DNA reads as TGTGCCAGCAGCTTAGCGCTAGGGACAGGGAGTTTCGTTGGGTATGGCTACACCTTC. It encodes CASSLALGTGSFVGYGYTF.

The V and J genes are TRBV2 and TRBJ2-3; the D is unclear. The CDR3 contains 12 residues. Germline loops: CDR1 SNHLY, CDR2 FYNNEI. Trimming cost V 5 bases and J 6 bases, with 9 bases left between them. In nucleotides, the CDR3 is TGTGCCAGCAGTATTAGTCGGGATACGCAGTATTTT. Translation gives CASSISRDTQYF. Together with reference TRBV2 and TRBJ2-3, the CDR3 gives the full variable domain: EPEVTQTPSHQVTQMGQEVILRCVPISNHLYFYWYRQILGQKVEFLVSFYNNEISEKSEIFDDQFSVERPDGSNFTLKIRSTKLEDSAMYFCASSISRDTQYFGPGTRLTVL.

The V and J genes are TRBV6-1 and TRBJ2-2; D could derive from TRBD1 or TRBD2 (6 bases each). There are 15 residues in the CDR3. V was clipped by 1 base and J by 4 bases, with 10 bases between them. CDR1 is MNHNS, CDR2 SASEGT, per germline. The CDR3 DNA follows: TGTGCCAGCAGTGAAGTCGGGGGCAGCACCGGGGAGCTGTTTTTT. Its protein product is CASSEVGGSTGELFF.

The rearrangement uses TRBV6-6 and TRBJ1-5; 7 bases fit TRBD1. Losses at the gene ends were 6 bases for V and 4 bases for J; bases not matched to a gene: 3. The germline V gene encodes CDR1 MNHNY and CDR2 SVGAGI (reference sequence). The CDR3 covers 13 residues. The CDR3, as DNA: TGTGCCAGCAGCTGGGACAGAAATCAGCCCCAGCATTTT. Amino acids: CASSWDRNQPQHF.